This T cell receptor (beta chain) is drawn from a study of CD8+ T cells in alopecia areata. Extraction of RNA preceded its reverse transcription into cDNA, which served as the sequencing template. Method: immunoSEQ multiplex PCR; TCRdb's copy keeps in-frame clones and lacks some. The sample carries 150,000 to 250,000 clones, 45% to 75% recorded once. General observations from the study: Many expanded lesional clones stayed in scalp and blood while on tofacitinib. Mice showed TCR sharing more clearly than patients did, possibly owing to HLA.

Of note for this clone: Its cognate antigen is unknown.

The length of the CDR3 is 16 residues. Trimming removed 5 bases from V and 1 base from J, with 12 bases in between. Germline V lookup: CDR1 MNHEY, CDR2 SMNVEV (reference sequence). The treatment denotes: oral pan-JAK inhibitor, 5-10 mg twice daily. In alopecia areata patients, both lesional scalp punch biopsies and peripheral blood were collected. The sorting of PBMCs gave CD4+ and CD8+ T cells. This sample comprised CD4+ T cells sorted from blood, obtained at week 4, from a patient treated with tofacitinib. The TCR originated in a human donor with alopecia areata. V usage is TRBV27 and J usage is TRBJ2-6; weak D call: TRBD1 (6 bases). The DNA for the CDR3 is TGTGCCAGCAGTATCCTCGACAGGTCTGGGGCCAACGTCCTGACTTTC. This codes for CASSILDRSGANVLTF.